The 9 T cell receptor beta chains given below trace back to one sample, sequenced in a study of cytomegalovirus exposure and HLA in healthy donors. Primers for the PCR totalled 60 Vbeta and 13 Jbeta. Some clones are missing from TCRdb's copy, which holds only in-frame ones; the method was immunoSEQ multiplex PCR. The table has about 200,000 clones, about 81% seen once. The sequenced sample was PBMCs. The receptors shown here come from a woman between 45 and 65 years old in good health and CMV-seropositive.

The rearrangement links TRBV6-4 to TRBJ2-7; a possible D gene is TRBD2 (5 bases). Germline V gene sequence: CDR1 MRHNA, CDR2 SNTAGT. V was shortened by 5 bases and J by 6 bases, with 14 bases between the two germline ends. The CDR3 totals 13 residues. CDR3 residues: CASSPSPGFEQYF. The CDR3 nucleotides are TGTGCCAGCAGTCCCTCTCCGGGGTTCGAGCAGTACTTC.

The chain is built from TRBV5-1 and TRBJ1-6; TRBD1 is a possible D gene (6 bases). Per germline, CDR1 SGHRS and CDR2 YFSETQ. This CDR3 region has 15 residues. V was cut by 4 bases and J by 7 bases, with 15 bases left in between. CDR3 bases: TGCGCCAGCAGCGCACAAACAGGGAACAATTCACCCCTCCACTTT. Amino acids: CASSAQTGNNSPLHF.

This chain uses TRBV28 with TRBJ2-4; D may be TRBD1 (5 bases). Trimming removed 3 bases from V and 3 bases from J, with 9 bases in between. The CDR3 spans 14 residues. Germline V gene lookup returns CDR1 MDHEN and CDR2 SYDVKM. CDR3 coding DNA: TGTGCCAGCAGTTTGGGGCTGAACAAAAACATTCAGTACTTC. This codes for CASSLGLNKNIQYF.

The CDR3 spells CASSYSRLRGSYEQYF. The CDR3 bases are TGTGCCAGCAGTTACTCGCGTTTACGGGGATCCTACGAGCAGTACTTC. The chain is built from TRBV6-5 and TRBJ2-7; D is perhaps TRBD2 (5 bases). The CDR3 is 16 residues long. V dropped 0 bases and J dropped 1 base, with 13 bases sitting between them. Germline CDR1 reads MNHEY; CDR2 reads SVGAGI.

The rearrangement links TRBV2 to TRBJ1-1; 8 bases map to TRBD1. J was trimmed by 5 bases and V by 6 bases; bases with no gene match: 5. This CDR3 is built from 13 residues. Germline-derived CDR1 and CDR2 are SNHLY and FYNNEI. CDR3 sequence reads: CASSPTGVTEAFF. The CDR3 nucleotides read TGTGCCAGCAGCCCGACAGGGGTAACTGAAGCTTTCTTT.

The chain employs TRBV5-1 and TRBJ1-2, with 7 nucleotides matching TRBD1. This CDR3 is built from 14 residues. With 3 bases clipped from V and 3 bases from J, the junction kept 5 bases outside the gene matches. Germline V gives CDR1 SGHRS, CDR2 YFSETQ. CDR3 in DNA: TGCGCCAGCAGCTCGTCAGACAGGGACTATGGCTACACCTTC. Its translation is CASSSSDRDYGYTF.

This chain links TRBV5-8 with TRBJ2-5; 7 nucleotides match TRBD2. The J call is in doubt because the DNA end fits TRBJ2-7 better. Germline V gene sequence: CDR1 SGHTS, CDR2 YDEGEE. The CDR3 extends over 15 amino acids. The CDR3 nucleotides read TGTGCCAGCAGCCAGAGGCCTAGCGGCTCCTACGAGCAGTACTTC. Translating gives CASSQRPSGSYEQYF.

The CDR3 spells CASSLQGSSSYEQYF. The CDR3 DNA follows: TGTGCCAGCAGCTTGCAGGGGAGTTCGTCCTACGAGCAGTACTTC. The rearrangement uses TRBV5-5 and TRBJ2-7; perhaps TRBD1 as D (6 bases). In germline, CDR1 is SGHKS, CDR2 YYEKEE (reference sequence). The CDR3 covers 15 residues. V was pared by 1 base and J by 1 base, with 12 bases between.

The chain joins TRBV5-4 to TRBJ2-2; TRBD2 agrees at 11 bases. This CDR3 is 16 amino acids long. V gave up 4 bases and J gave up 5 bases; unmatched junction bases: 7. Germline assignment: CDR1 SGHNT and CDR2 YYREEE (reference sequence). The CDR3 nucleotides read TGTGCCAGCAGCCAGGGGGGGACTAGCGGAACCGGGGAGCTGTTTTTT. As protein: CASSQGGTSGTGELFF.